One and the same sample provided the 18 T cell receptor beta chains below, sequenced in a study of blood T cells in healthy people across ages (dated by TCRdb to about 2015). The library was obtained by 5' RACE. The instrument given in TCRdb is Illumina HiSeq 2500. The second PCR ran for roughly 7 to 12 cycles and used a J-beta primer mix along with a sample-barcoded 5' primer. Using fastp at Q25 and MiXCR, TCRdb reprocessed the public reads and kept productive beta chains. Each CDR3 protein appears once, grouped with its most common genes and DNA. The sample yields 1.6 million or so distinct CDR3 sequences; approximately 32% were counted once. In total, the top ten clones hold about 10% of the sample. The sample taken for sequencing was blood. All receptors derive from a woman between 25 and 40 years old in good health.

The chain links TRBV27 to TRBJ2-3, with 8 positions matching TRBD2. Germline loops: CDR1 MNHEY, CDR2 SMNVEV (reference sequence). This CDR3 spans 13 amino acids. The CDR3 is CSSGGRGTDTQYF. The CDR3 nucleotides read TGTAGCAGCGGGGGACGGGGCACAGATACGCAGTATTTT.

This sequence joins TRBV27 and TRBJ1-2; D remains unclear. Germline CDR1 and CDR2: MNHEY and SMNVEV (reference sequence). V lost 2 bases and J lost 7, with 11 bases in between. The CDR3 spans 13 residues. The DNA for the CDR3 is TGTGCCAGCAGTTTAAGTCCCCTTGCTGGCTACACCTTC. The encoded protein is CASSLSPLAGYTF.

Only a few counts were recorded for this clonotype. The gene calls are TRBV20-1 and TRBJ1-1; the D gene is possibly TRBD1 (6 bases). V was clipped by 0 bases and J by 4 bases, with 15 bases between them. The CDR3 spans 15 residues. CDR1 and CDR2 from the germline V gene are DFQATT and SNEGSKA (reference sequence). The CDR3 DNA reads TGCAGTGCTAGAGATCGATTGTACAGGGCCACTGAAGCTTTCTTT. Its translation: CSARDRLYRATEAFF.

This clonotype was found a few times. The V call is TRBV7-3, the J call TRBJ2-4; 15 bases are a match to TRBD2. The germline CDR1 and CDR2 sequences are SGHTA and FQGTGA. V trimming: 0 bases; J trimming: 7 bases; junction bases outside the gene matches: 4. The CDR3 is made up of 17 amino acids. The CDR3 protein is CASSLTGLAGGMNIQYF. CDR3 coding DNA: TGTGCCAGCAGCTTAACCGGACTAGCGGGAGGGATGAACATTCAGTACTTC. The complete variable domain, with remaining parts taken from reference TRBV7-3 and TRBJ2-4, reads GAGVSQTPSNKVTEKGKYVELRCDPISGHTALYWYRQSLGQGPEFLIYFQGTGAADDSGLPNDRFFAVRPEGSVSTLKIQRTERGDSAVYLCASSLTGLAGGMNIQYFGAGTRLSVL.

The chain is built from TRBV3-1 and TRBJ2-3, with D possibly called TRBD1 or TRBD2 (6 bases each). The CDR3 consists of 14 residues. Germline CDR1 LGHDT, CDR2 YNNKEL (reference sequence). V lost 0 bases to trimming and J lost 9 bases, with 13 bases between them. CDR3 in amino acids: CASSQDRGGLTQYF. CDR3 DNA sequence: TGTGCCAGCAGCCAAGACAGGGGAGGTTTGACGCAGTATTTT.

A remark on this clonotype: The junction shows a germline mismatch at one end, possibly a read error. The chain uses TRBV7-9 and TRBJ2-5, with TRBD1 matching 7 bases. Germline CDR1 reads SEHNR; CDR2 reads FQNEAQ (reference sequence). This CDR3 spans 15 amino acids. This CDR3 is CASTLTGIGQGTQYF. The CDR3 DNA reads TGTGCCAGCACCCTGACAGGGATTGGTCAAGGGACCCAGTACTTC. The whole variable domain, filled in from reference TRBV7-9 and TRBJ2-5, reads DTGVSQNPRHKITKRGQNVTFRCDPISEHNRLYWYRQTLGQGPEFLTYFQNEAQLEKSRLLSDRFSAERPKGSFSTLEIQRTEQGDSAMYLCASTLTGIGQGTQYFGPGTRLLVL.

This chain connects TRBV10-3 to TRBJ2-7, with D maybe TRBD1 (5 bases). The germline V and J ends were trimmed by 2 bases and 2 bases, with 10 bases remaining between them. Per the germline V gene, CDR1 is ENHRY and CDR2 is SYGVKD. This CDR3 has 14 amino acids. This CDR3 is CAISEGAKPYEQYF. CDR3 coding DNA: TGTGCCATCAGTGAGGGGGCCAAACCCTACGAGCAGTACTTC.

This clonotype was picked up a small number of times. V is TRBV10-3 and J is TRBJ1-2, with 9 bases that match TRBD1. The germline gives CDR1 ENHRY, CDR2 SYGVKD. This CDR3 spans 14 amino acids. The ends lost 10 bases at V and 4 bases at J; junction bases unmatched: 10. CDR3 nucleotide sequence: TGTGCCACCCGGGGAGGGACAGGGAGCTATGGCTACACCTTC. Amino acids: CATRGGTGSYGYTF.

This chain joins TRBV28 and TRBJ2-7; 12 nucleotides match TRBD1. The V and J ends lost 8 bases and 4 bases, in that order; junction bases with no gene match: 6. CDR1 is MDHEN, CDR2 SYDVKM, per germline. This CDR3 has 14 residues. CDR3 DNA: TGTGCCAGCTCCCGGGACAGGGGGCGGTACGAGCAGTACTTC. Translation gives CASSRDRGRYEQYF.

The sample holds many counts of this clonotype. The CDR3 DNA sequence: TGTGCCAGCAGCTTGCGGGGCAGGGGTGGCTATGGCTACACCTTC. As protein: CASSLRGRGGYGYTF. The V and J genes are TRBV12-3 or TRBV12-4 and TRBJ1-2; tentatively, D is TRBD1 (6 bases). The CDR3 is 15 amino acids. Trimming removed 6 bases at V and 4 bases at J, with 18 bases between.

This clonotype was observed a handful of times. V gene TRBV5-1 combines with J gene TRBJ2-6, with TRBD1 matching over 7 bases. The germline CDR1 and CDR2 sequences are SGHRS and YFSETQ. The CDR3 sequence is 16 residues long. The J segment lost 0 bases and the V segment lost 4 bases, leaving 4 bases of the junction unmatched. The CDR3 coding sequence is TGCGCCAGCAGCGGGGGACAGCTCTCTGGGGCCAACGTCCTGACTTTC. Amino acid sequence: CASSGGQLSGANVLTF.

The chain joins TRBV14 to TRBJ1-1; no reliable D call. Per germline, CDR1 SGHDN and CDR2 FVKESK. The CDR3 has 12 residues. Trimming cost V 4 bases and J 6 bases, with 9 bases left between them. The CDR3 region is CASSLGRPEAFF. As DNA, the CDR3 is TGTGCCAGCAGCCTTGGACGGCCTGAAGCTTTCTTT.

The rearrangement links TRBV27 to TRBJ1-2, with 9 bases lining up with TRBD1. The CDR3 spans 15 residues. The junction had 12 bases not matched to a gene; V was cut back by 7 bases and J by 6 bases. CDR1 and CDR2 (germline): MNHEY, SMNVEV (reference sequence). Written as DNA, the CDR3 is TGTGCCAGCAAGCGAGGGGACAGGGATCAACATGGCTACACCTTC. The encoded protein is CASKRGDRDQHGYTF.

This clonotype was recorded a few times. The chain recombines TRBV4-1 with TRBJ2-1; possibly TRBD2 for D (6 bases). The germline CDR1 and CDR2 sequences are MGHRA and YSYEKL. This CDR3 region has 14 residues. The germline V and J ends were trimmed by 1 base and 8 bases, with 12 bases remaining between them. The CDR3 coding sequence is TGCGCCAGCAGCCAAGGGCCGGGGGTCTATGAGCAGTTCTTC. Translated, it gives CASSQGPGVYEQFF.

A word on this clonotype: A much larger clone differs by one base, so this may be a read error. This chain connects TRBV4-1 to TRBJ1-2; TRBD1 agrees at 7 bases. The CDR3 contains 16 residues. V lost 3 bases and J lost 6; bases outside the gene matches: 13. Germline V gene data show CDR1 as MGHRA and CDR2 as YSYEKL. In DNA form, the CDR3 reads TGCGCCAGCAGCCAGTTCCGGGGAGACAGGGCGAATGGCTACACCTTC. It codes for CASSQFRGDRANGYTF.

There are a few counts of this clonotype. The chain couples TRBV9 to TRBJ2-5, with D maybe TRBD1 (6 bases). V dropped 2 bases and J dropped 5 bases, with 16 bases sitting between them. From germline, CDR1 is SGDLS and CDR2 YYNGEE. The CDR3 covers 15 residues. The DNA for the CDR3 is TGTGCCAGCAGCGTCTCGGGCAGGGGAGTTGAGACCCAGTACTTC. Translating it yields CASSVSGRGVETQYF.

The chain joins TRBV4-1 to TRBJ1-5; no clear D. Trimming shortened V by 2 bases and J by 3 bases, and 11 bases separated the two germline ends. The CDR3 length is 15 residues. Looked up from germline, CDR1 is MGHRA and CDR2 is YSYEKL. CDR3 region: CASSQSHGYNQPQHF. Written as DNA, the CDR3 is TGCGCCAGCAGCCAATCACACGGTTACAATCAGCCCCAGCATTTT.

The chain has TRBV19 and TRBJ2-2; D may correspond to TRBD1 or TRBD2 (5 bases each). Germline V gives CDR1 LNHDA, CDR2 SQIVND (reference sequence). V shed 3 bases and J shed 2 bases, with 10 bases lying between them. This CDR3 region has 15 residues. The CDR3 DNA sequence: TGTGCCAGTAGTATCTTGAGGGGAAACACCGGGGAGCTGTTTTTT. This codes for CASSILRGNTGELFF.